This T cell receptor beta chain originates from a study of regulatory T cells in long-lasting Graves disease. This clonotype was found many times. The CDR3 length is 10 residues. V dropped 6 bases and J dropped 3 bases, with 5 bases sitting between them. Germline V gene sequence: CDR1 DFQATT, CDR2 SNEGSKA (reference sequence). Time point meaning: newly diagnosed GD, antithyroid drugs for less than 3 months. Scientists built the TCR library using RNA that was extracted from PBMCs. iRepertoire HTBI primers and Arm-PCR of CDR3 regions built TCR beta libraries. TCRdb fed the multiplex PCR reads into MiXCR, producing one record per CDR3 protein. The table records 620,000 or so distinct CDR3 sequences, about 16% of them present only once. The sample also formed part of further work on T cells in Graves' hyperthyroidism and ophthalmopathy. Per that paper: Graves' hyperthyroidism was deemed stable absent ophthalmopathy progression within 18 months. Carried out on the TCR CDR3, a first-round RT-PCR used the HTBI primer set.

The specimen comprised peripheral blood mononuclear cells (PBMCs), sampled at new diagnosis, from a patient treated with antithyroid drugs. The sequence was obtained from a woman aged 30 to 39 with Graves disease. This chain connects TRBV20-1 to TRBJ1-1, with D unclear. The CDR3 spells CSAPDTEAFF. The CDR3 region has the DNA TGCAGTGCCCCGGACACTGAAGCTTTCTTT.